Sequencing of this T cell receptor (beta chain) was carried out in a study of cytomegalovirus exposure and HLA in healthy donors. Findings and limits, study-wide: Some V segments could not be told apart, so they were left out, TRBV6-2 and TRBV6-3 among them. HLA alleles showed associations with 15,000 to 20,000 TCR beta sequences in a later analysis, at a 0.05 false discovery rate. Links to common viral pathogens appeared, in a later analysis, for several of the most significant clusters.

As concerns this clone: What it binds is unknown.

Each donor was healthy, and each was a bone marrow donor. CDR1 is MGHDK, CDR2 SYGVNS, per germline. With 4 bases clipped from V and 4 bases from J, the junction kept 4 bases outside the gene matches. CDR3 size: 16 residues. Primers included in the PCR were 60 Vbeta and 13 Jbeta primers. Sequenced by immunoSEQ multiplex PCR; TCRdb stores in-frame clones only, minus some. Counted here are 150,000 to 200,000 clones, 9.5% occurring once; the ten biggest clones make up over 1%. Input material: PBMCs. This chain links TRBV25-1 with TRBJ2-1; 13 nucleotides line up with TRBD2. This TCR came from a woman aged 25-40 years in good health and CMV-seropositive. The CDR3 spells CASSGGTSGDYNEQFF. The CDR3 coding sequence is TGTGCCAGCAGTGGAGGGACTAGCGGGGATTACAATGAGCAGTTCTTC. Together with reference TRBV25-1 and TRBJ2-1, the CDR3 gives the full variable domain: EADIYQTPRYLVIGTGKKITLECSQTMGHDKMYWYQQDPGMELHLIHYSYGVNSTEKGDLSSESTVSRIRTEHFPLTLESARPSHTSQYLCASSGGTSGDYNEQFFGPGTRLTVL.